Shown below are 31 T cell receptor beta chains from a single sample sequenced in a study of cytomegalovirus exposure and HLA in healthy donors. The study ran its PCR with 60 Vbeta and 13 Jbeta primers. Produced via immunoSEQ multiplex PCR; TCRdb's table is partial and in-frame only. The table lists 90,000 to 120,000 clones, 82% of them singletons, with less than 3% in the top ten. Sequencing used PBMCs. The receptors derive from a man aged 30 to 45 in good health and CMV-seropositive.

This chain links TRBV2 with TRBJ2-5; weak D call: TRBD1 (6 bases). Deletions cut 4 bases from V and 5 bases from J, with 14 bases between. This CDR3 comprises 14 residues. Germline V CDR1 and CDR2: SNHLY, FYNNEI. The CDR3 sequence: CASSVNRASETQYF. CDR3 nucleotides: TGTGCCAGCAGTGTAAACAGGGCTTCGGAGACCCAGTACTTC.

The CDR3 spells CASSLGQGKGDGYTF. The CDR3 nucleotides are TGCGCCAGCAGCTTGGGACAGGGAAAGGGAGATGGCTACACCTTC. The gene calls are TRBV5-1 and TRBJ1-2; 7 bases fit TRBD1. Germline assignment: CDR1 SGHRS and CDR2 YFSETQ. V shed 0 bases, J shed 6 bases, and the junction held 8 bases outside the gene matches. This CDR3 has 15 residues.

CDR3 residues: CASSTTGYNEQFF. The CDR3 region has the DNA TGTGCCAGCAGTACCACAGGGTACAATGAGCAGTTCTTC. The V gene is TRBV6-5, the J gene TRBJ2-1; tentatively, D is TRBD1 (6 bases). Germline CDR1 reads MNHEY; CDR2 reads SVGAGI. V dropped 5 bases and J dropped 4 bases, with 9 bases sitting between them. CDR3 size: 13 residues.

This rearrangement joins TRBV6-5 to TRBJ2-5, with 9 positions matching TRBD1. The V segment lost 2 bases and the J segment 7 bases; nucleotides outside the gene matches: 8. The CDR3 sequence is 15 residues long. Per the germline V gene, CDR1 is MNHEY and CDR2 is SVGAGI. The CDR3 DNA reads TGTGCCAGCAGTTACGTCGGGACAGGGCCAACGACCCAGTACTTC. Protein product: CASSYVGTGPTTQYF.

V and J are TRBV6-6 and TRBJ2-1, with TRBD2 as a possible D gene (6 bases). CDR3 length equals 16 residues. Trimming removed 1 base at V and 5 bases at J, with 15 bases between. Germline CDR1 reads MNHNY; CDR2 reads SVGAGI (reference sequence). The CDR3 sequence is CASSYFPRGRNNEQFF. CDR3 sequence (DNA): TGTGCCAGCAGTTACTTCCCCCGGGGGAGAAACAATGAGCAGTTCTTC.

This chain links TRBV2 with TRBJ1-2; D remains ambiguous. The CDR3 covers 15 residues. Germline CDR1 and CDR2: SNHLY and FYNNEI. The V end lost 1 base, the J end lost 8 bases, and 17 bases lay between the germline ends. For the CDR3, the DNA is TGTGCCAGCAGTGAAGACACAGCCAACCTATACGGCTACACCTTC. Translation: CASSEDTANLYGYTF. The full variable domain, in which reference TRBV2 and TRBJ1-2 provide the parts outside the CDR3, is EPEVTQTPSHQVTQMGQEVILRCVPISNHLYFYWYRQILGQKVEFLVSFYNNEISEKSEIFDDQFSVERPDGSNFTLKIRSTKLEDSAMYFCASSEDTANLYGYTFGSGTRLTVV.

The CDR3 is CASSPDSGVNTEAFF. The CDR3 DNA sequence: TGTGCCAGCTCTCCGGATTCGGGGGTGAACACTGAAGCTTTCTTT. The rearrangement uses TRBV25-1 and TRBJ1-1, with a tentative D call TRBD1 (5 bases). Germline CDR1 and CDR2: MGHDK and SYGVNS. The CDR3 has 15 amino acids. The V gene lost 8 bases and the J gene lost 0 bases, with 16 bases spanning the gap. Variable domain in full (rest from reference TRBV25-1 and TRBJ1-1): EADIYQTPRYLVIGTGKKITLECSQTMGHDKMYWYQQDPGMELHLIHYSYGVNSTEKGDLSSESTVSRIRTEHFPLTLESARPSHTSQYLCASSPDSGVNTEAFFGQGTRLTVV.

This chain connects TRBV5-1 to TRBJ1-2; maybe TRBD1 (6 bases). The V end was cut by 4 bases, the J end by 6 bases, with 19 bases between. This CDR3 contains 15 residues. The germline gives CDR1 SGHRS, CDR2 YFSETQ. The CDR3 reads CASSSAAGALDGYTF. CDR3 coding DNA: TGCGCCAGCAGCAGCGCGGCGGGGGCGCTGGATGGCTACACCTTC.

The chain couples TRBV6-1 to TRBJ2-1; the match to TRBD2 covers 9 bases. The germline V gene has CDR1 MNHNS and CDR2 SASEGT. J lost 4 bases, V lost 2 bases, and 6 bases had no gene match. This CDR3 is 16 amino acids long. The DNA for the CDR3 is TGTGCCAGCAGTGAATGGAGCGGGGGGCGGTACAATGAGCAGTTCTTC. It translates to CASSEWSGGRYNEQFF.

This clone has only a few counts. The chain links TRBV6-1 to TRBJ1-1; TRBD1 matches at 11 bases. The germline V gene has CDR1 MNHNS and CDR2 SASEGT. V lost 6 bases to trimming and J lost 5 bases; unmatched junction nucleotides: 8. CDR3 size: 15 residues. As DNA, the CDR3 is TGTGCCAGCAGGCGAGGACAGGGGGCCAGGACTGAAGCTTTCTTT. Translation gives CASRRGQGARTEAFF.

To note about this clone: Additional DNA sequences in this sample encode the identical CDR3. The chain links TRBV5-6 to TRBJ1-2, with 7 bases matching TRBD1. Trimming took 0 bases from V and 1 from J; bases not matched to a gene: 0. The CDR3 is 14 residues long. Germline lookup yields CDR1 SGHDT and CDR2 YYEEEE. CDR3: CASSLGQGNYGYTF. The CDR3 nucleotides are TGTGCCAGCAGCTTGGGACAGGGTAACTATGGCTACACCTTC.

This clone was counted only a few times. The rearrangement joins TRBV6-4 to TRBJ1-6, with 7 bases identical to TRBD1. CDR1 and CDR2 (germline): MRHNA, SNTAGT. The CDR3 is 17 residues long. The J segment lost 11 bases and the V segment lost 6 bases, leaving 19 bases of the junction unmatched. This CDR3 is CASSTTTAQGINTPLHF. The CDR3 DNA follows: TGTGCCAGCAGCACCACAACCGCACAGGGGATAAATACACCCCTCCACTTT.

V is TRBV5-1 and J is TRBJ2-7; D is uncertain. Trimming took 5 bases from V and 2 from J, leaving 8 bases between them. Looked up from germline, CDR1 is SGHRS and CDR2 is YFSETQ. CDR3 size: 12 residues. CDR3 amino acids: CASSQTPYEQYF. CDR3 in DNA: TGCGCCAGCAGTCAAACTCCCTACGAGCAGTACTTC.

The chain joins TRBV27 to TRBJ2-5; D is possibly TRBD2 (6 bases). V lost 7 bases to trimming and J lost 1 base, with 16 bases between them. The length of the CDR3 is 15 residues. CDR1 and CDR2 (germline): MNHEY, SMNVEV (reference sequence). This CDR3 reads CASTLVAGSQETQYF. The CDR3, as DNA: TGTGCCAGCACCTTGGTGGCGGGGAGCCAAGAGACCCAGTACTTC.

V and J are TRBV7-6 and TRBJ2-2, with a weak D call TRBD1 (6 bases). Germline V CDR1 and CDR2: SGHVS, FNYEAQ. Deletions cut 6 bases from V and 6 bases from J, with 17 bases between. This CDR3 comprises 15 residues. The CDR3 bases are TGTGCCAGCAGTCAAACAGGGTTCTCGGCCGGGGAGCTGTTTTTT. Translation: CASSQTGFSAGELFF.

J is TRBJ1-1 and V is TRBV6-5; the match to TRBD1 covers 11 bases. The germline gives CDR1 MNHEY, CDR2 SVGAGI. The CDR3 totals 16 residues. Trimming removed 3 bases from V and 1 base from J; junction bases left unmatched: 4. CDR3 residues: CASSYRDRGWNTEAFF. Here the CDR3 DNA reads TGTGCCAGCAGTTATAGGGACAGGGGGTGGAACACTGAAGCTTTCTTT.

The chain is built from TRBV7-3 and TRBJ1-2; TRBD1 agrees at 8 bases. V trimming: 0 bases; J trimming: 5 bases; junction bases outside the gene matches: 8. CDR1 is SGHTA, CDR2 FQGTGA, per germline. This CDR3 contains 16 residues. CDR3: CASSLTGTGGVYGYTF. The CDR3 DNA follows: TGTGCCAGCAGCTTAACAGGGACAGGAGGGGTTTATGGCTACACCTTC.

J is TRBJ2-5 and V is TRBV27; D remains ambiguous. The better agreement between TRBJ2-7 and the DNA end casts doubt on the J call. The CDR3 contains 12 residues. Germline loops: CDR1 MNHEY, CDR2 SMNVEV (reference sequence). The CDR3 DNA follows: TGTGCCAGCAGTTCCCCCTCCTACGAGCAGTACTTC. As protein: CASSSPSYEQYF.

This sequence joins TRBV13 and TRBJ2-7, with D possibly matching TRBD2 (5 bases). In germline, CDR1 is PRHDT, CDR2 FYEKMQ (reference sequence). Trimming shortened V by 5 bases and J by 2 bases, and 13 bases separated the two germline ends. This CDR3 comprises 14 residues. The CDR3 region is CASSLRTLAYEQYF. In nucleotides, the CDR3 is TGTGCCAGCAGCCTCCGGACTCTTGCCTACGAGCAGTACTTC. The full variable domain, its missing parts supplied by reference TRBV13 and TRBJ2-7, is AAGVIQSPRHLIKEKRETATLKCYPIPRHDTVYWYQQGPGQDPQFLISFYEKMQSDKGSIPDRFSAQQFSDYHSELNMSSLELGDSALYFCASSLRTLAYEQYFGPGTRLTVT.

This clone was counted only a few times. The DNA of the CDR3 is TGTGCCAGCAGTTCATTCGGAAACACCATATATTTT. Its translation is CASSSFGNTIYF. The chain has TRBV2 and TRBJ1-3, with D uncertain. CDR1 is SNHLY and CDR2 is FYNNEI in the germline V gene. This CDR3 has 12 amino acids. V shed 5 bases and J shed 4 bases, with 6 bases lying between them.

The chain has TRBV7-9 and TRBJ2-1, with D perhaps matching TRBD2 (6 bases). Germline values: CDR1 SEHNR, CDR2 FQNEAQ (reference sequence). V lost 8 bases and J lost 6, with 11 bases in between. The CDR3 spans 12 residues. CDR3 sequence (DNA): TGTGCCAGCCGACTAGTCGCCAATGAGCAGTTCTTC. It codes for CASRLVANEQFF.

V is TRBV11-3 and J is TRBJ2-1; a possible D gene is TRBD2 (6 bases). The CDR3 contains 17 residues. V was pared by 0 bases and J by 5 bases, with 17 bases between. Germline CDR1 and CDR2: SGHNT and YENEEA. The CDR3 region is CASSLDVFLLAHNEQFF. CDR3 nucleotide sequence: TGTGCCAGCAGCTTAGATGTATTCTTGCTAGCGCACAATGAGCAGTTCTTC.

A word on this clone: The same CDR3 is also encoded by other DNA sequences in this sample. The chain carries TRBV18 and TRBJ1-2, with 9 bases aligning to TRBD1. The CDR3 spans 14 residues. Germline V CDR1 and CDR2: KGHSH, LQKENI. J lost 4 bases, V lost 4 bases, and 4 bases had no gene match. CDR3 sequence reads: CASSLMGQGYGYTF. The CDR3 bases are TGTGCCAGCTCACTCATGGGACAGGGCTATGGCTACACCTTC.

The V and J genes are TRBV5-4 and TRBJ1-5; TRBD1 matches 8 bases. J gave up 4 bases and V 4 bases, and 7 bases lay outside the gene matches. This CDR3 comprises 15 residues. Germline V lookup: CDR1 SGHNT, CDR2 YYREEE (reference sequence). This chain's CDR3 is CASSLGQGLNQPQHF. In DNA, the CDR3 is TGTGCCAGCAGCCTAGGACAGGGCCTAAATCAGCCCCAGCATTTT.

The chain links TRBV7-9 to TRBJ1-6, with D tentatively TRBD1 (5 bases). CDR1 SEHNR and CDR2 FQNEAQ come from the germline V gene (reference sequence). The length of the CDR3 is 13 residues. V lost 5 bases and J 10 bases, leaving 12 bases between the germline ends. In DNA, the CDR3 is TGTGCCAGCAGCCCACGGGGGGAATCACCCCTCCACTTT. The encoded protein is CASSPRGESPLHF. Full variable domain (rest looked up from reference TRBV7-9 and TRBJ1-6): DTGVSQNPRHKITKRGQNVTFRCDPISEHNRLYWYRQTLGQGPEFLTYFQNEAQLEKSRLLSDRFSAERPKGSFSTLEIQRTEQGDSAMYLCASSPRGESPLHFGNGTRLTVT.

The rearrangement uses TRBV5-1 and TRBJ1-2, with 7 bases aligning to TRBD1. The CDR3 consists of 15 residues. CDR1 is SGHRS and CDR2 is YFSETQ in the germline V gene. V lost 4 bases, J lost 4 bases, and 10 bases stayed unmatched. CDR3 nucleotide sequence: TGCGCCAGCAGCCCGGGACAGCCCATGGTCTATGGCTACACCTTC. Amino acid sequence: CASSPGQPMVYGYTF.

This clone was detected only a few times. The chain carries TRBV6-1 and TRBJ1-1; 9 nucleotides agree with TRBD1. V trimming: 8 bases; J trimming: 3 bases; junction bases outside the gene matches: 4. This CDR3 region has 13 residues. Germline V gene data show CDR1 as MNHNS and CDR2 as SASEGT. CDR3 residues: CASGGQGYTEAFF. In DNA form, the CDR3 reads TGTGCCAGCGGGGGACAGGGTTACACTGAAGCTTTCTTT.

A single count supports this clone. The V and J genes are TRBV5-6 and TRBJ1-2, with 10 bases that match TRBD1. Germline V gene data show CDR1 as SGHDT and CDR2 as YYEEEE. J lost 2 bases, V lost 4 bases, and 8 bases had no gene match. This CDR3 is built from 16 residues. CDR3 coding DNA: TGTGCCAGCAGCCTCTTGGACAGGGGGACCAACTATGGCTACACCTTC. It codes for CASSLLDRGTNYGYTF.

This sequence joins TRBV6-5 and TRBJ1-1; TRBD1 aligns across 8 bases. Germline assignment: CDR1 MNHEY and CDR2 SVGAGI. The CDR3 spans 15 residues. V shed 4 bases and J 4 bases; nucleotides not matched to a gene: 8. In DNA, the CDR3 is TGTGCCAGCAGTTTAGGGACAGGAACGCTCACTGAAGCTTTCTTT. Translation gives CASSLGTGTLTEAFF.

The V and J genes are TRBV7-9 and TRBJ2-5, with 13 nucleotides matching TRBD2. CDR1 is SEHNR and CDR2 is FQNEAQ in the germline V gene (reference sequence). With 5 bases clipped from V and 4 bases from J, the junction kept 7 bases outside the gene matches. CDR3 length: 16 amino acids. The CDR3 region is CASSKLAGGPIETQYF. DNA of the CDR3: TGTGCCAGCAGCAAACTAGCGGGGGGGCCGATAGAGACCCAGTACTTC.

The V call is TRBV9, the J call TRBJ2-5, with D possibly matching TRBD2 (5 bases). The V end lost 0 bases, the J end lost 1 base, and 10 bases lay between the germline ends. The germline gives CDR1 SGDLS, CDR2 YYNGEE. This CDR3 is 15 amino acids long. CDR3 DNA sequence: TGTGCCAGCAGCGTAGGCGGAGGACCCCAAGAGACCCAGTACTTC. Its translation: CASSVGGGPQETQYF.